This passage covers 23 T cell receptor beta chains from one sample sequenced in a study of spatial heterogeneity in lung cancer. Noted time point: blood at routine non-recurrence follow-up after resection. Each CDR3 protein gets one entry after TCRdb re-called the 5' RACE reads with MiXCR. The table shows tens of thousands of distinct CDR3 sequences, with more than 9% occurring only once. The sample consisted of PBMCs, taken at follow-up. These receptors originate from a female donor with early-stage non-small cell lung cancer.

This clonotype was recorded many times. The chain uses TRBV28 and TRBJ1-5, with 7 bases aligning to TRBD1. The CDR3 totals 17 residues. Germline values: CDR1 MDHEN, CDR2 SYDVKM. The ends lost 3 bases at V and 4 bases at J; junction bases unmatched: 12. Here the CDR3 DNA reads TGTGCCAGCAGTTTCACAGGGGCCGCTCGCAAAAATCAGCCCCAGCATTTT. It translates to CASSFTGAARKNQPQHF.

There are many counts of this clonotype. This chain links TRBV10-1 with TRBJ2-3, with TRBD2 as a possible D gene (6 bases). CDR3 size: 15 residues. In germline, CDR1 is WNHNN, CDR2 SYGVQD (reference sequence). V was pared by 0 bases and J by 4 bases, with 11 bases between. CDR3 bases: TGCGCCAGCAGTGAGTCTGGGCTAGCGTCAGATACGCAGTATTTT. It specifies CASSESGLASDTQYF.

This clonotype showed up many times. The gene calls are TRBV27 and TRBJ2-7, with 10 nucleotides matching TRBD1. CDR3 length: 16 amino acids. J was trimmed by 1 base and V by 5 bases; bases with no gene match: 8. Germline lookup yields CDR1 MNHEY and CDR2 SMNVEV (reference sequence). The CDR3 region is CASSPEGQGISYEQYF. DNA for the CDR3: TGTGCCAGCAGTCCCGAGGGACAGGGGATTTCCTACGAGCAGTACTTC.

The rearrangement uses TRBV5-1 and TRBJ2-3; a weak D match, TRBD1 (6 bases). CDR3 length equals 14 residues. Germline values: CDR1 SGHRS, CDR2 YFSETQ. Trimming removed 5 bases from V and 1 base from J, with 11 bases in between. In DNA form, the CDR3 reads TGCGCCAGCAGTCTACGACAGGGCACAGATACGCAGTATTTT. Its protein product is CASSLRQGTDTQYF.

This clonotype was seen many times. The V gene is TRBV6-5, the J gene TRBJ1-1; unclear D gene. In germline, CDR1 is MNHEY, CDR2 SVGAGI. V shed 10 bases and J shed 5 bases, with 11 bases lying between them. The CDR3 runs to 11 residues. This CDR3 is CATRRLTEAFF. CDR3 DNA sequence: TGTGCCACCCGGCGGCTAACTGAAGCTTTCTTT.

The genes are TRBV5-1 and TRBJ2-1; no definite D call. CDR1 SGHRS and CDR2 YFSETQ come from the germline V gene. The CDR3 is 14 amino acids. Trimming stripped 0 bases from V and 1 base from J, with 5 bases between. The CDR3 DNA follows: TGCGCCAGCAGCTTGGGGCAGTCCTACAATGAGCAGTTCTTC. It encodes CASSLGQSYNEQFF.

This clonotype was seen repeatedly, ten times or more. V and J are TRBV29-1 and TRBJ1-1; D unresolved. From germline, CDR1 is SQVTM and CDR2 ANQGSEA. V dropped 1 base and J dropped 13 bases, with 13 bases sitting between them. This CDR3 spans 11 amino acids. This chain's CDR3 is CSVEGTMKGFF. The CDR3 region has the DNA TGCAGCGTTGAAGGGACGATGAAGGGTTTCTTT.

The V call is TRBV11-2, the J call TRBJ2-3; tentatively, D is TRBD2 (6 bases). CDR1 and CDR2 (germline): SGHAT, FQNNGV. The V end was cut by 1 base, the J end by 4 bases, with 12 bases between. The CDR3 contains 15 residues. CDR3 in DNA: TGTGCCAGCAGCTTAGTGACGGGGGTAGCAGATACGCAGTATTTT. Protein: CASSLVTGVADTQYF.

This chain uses TRBV6-5 with TRBJ1-3; TRBD1 matches at 10 bases. V dropped 4 bases and J dropped 2; count of bases not matched to a gene: 2. The germline gives CDR1 MNHEY, CDR2 SVGAGI. The CDR3 is 15 amino acids. The CDR3 DNA reads TGTGCCAGCAGTTTGGACAGGGGGACTGGAAACACCATATATTTT. Translating gives CASSLDRGTGNTIYF.

This clonotype was recorded at least ten times. This chain joins TRBV19 and TRBJ2-7, with 10 bases fitting TRBD2. Losses at the gene ends were 2 bases for V and 3 bases for J; bases not matched to a gene: 4. Germline values: CDR1 LNHDA, CDR2 SQIVND (reference sequence). The CDR3 contains 15 residues. CDR3 region: CASSILAGAYYEQYF. The CDR3 DNA reads as TGTGCCAGTAGTATACTAGCGGGGGCCTACTACGAGCAGTACTTC.

V usage is TRBV29-1 and J usage is TRBJ1-1; unclear D gene. The germline V and J ends were trimmed by 2 bases and 2 bases, with 6 bases remaining between them. Germline assignment: CDR1 SQVTM and CDR2 ANQGSEA. CDR3 length: 12 amino acids. The CDR3 coding sequence is TGCAGCGTTGAACAGTCAAACACTGAAGCTTTCTTT. Translating it yields CSVEQSNTEAFF.

This clonotype showed up many times. The chain recombines TRBV6-2 or TRBV6-3 with TRBJ2-5, with D perhaps given as TRBD1 or TRBD2 (5 bases each). Trimming removed 2 bases from V and 1 base from J, with 8 bases in between. The CDR3 runs 14 residues. Germline values: CDR1 MNHEY, CDR2 SVGEGT. DNA for the CDR3: TGTGCCAGCAGTTACCCGGGGACCCAAGAGACCCAGTACTTC. Translated, it gives CASSYPGTQETQYF.

In its sample, this clonotype was seen many times. This chain joins TRBV4-3 and TRBJ1-2, with TRBD1 matching over 7 bases. The length of the CDR3 is 17 residues. Trimming at V came to 1 base and at J to 3 bases, leaving 11 bases not matched to a gene. CDR1 LGHNA and CDR2 YSLEER come from the germline V gene. The CDR3 DNA follows: TGCGCCAGCAGCCAAGTTCCCGACAGGGTGCGACACTATGGCTACACCTTC. Protein product: CASSQVPDRVRHYGYTF.

The V call is TRBV10-3, the J call TRBJ2-3; possibly TRBD2 for D (6 bases). The length of the CDR3 is 15 residues. Between the trimmed V and J ends, which lost 4 bases and 2 bases, there was a span of 13 bases. The germline gives CDR1 ENHRY, CDR2 SYGVKD. CDR3 sequence (DNA): TGTGCCATCAGTGGATCACTAGCCCCCACAGATACGCAGTATTTT. It specifies CAISGSLAPTDTQYF.

The chain has TRBV7-2 and TRBJ2-5; 9 nucleotides line up with TRBD2. The CDR3 runs 15 residues. V lost 5 bases, J lost 4 bases, and 8 bases stayed unmatched. Germline V gene lookup returns CDR1 SGHTA and CDR2 FQGNSA. The chain's CDR3 is CASSAQRRGGETQYF. The CDR3 nucleotides are TGTGCCAGCAGCGCCCAGAGGCGGGGGGGAGAGACCCAGTACTTC. Using reference TRBV7-2 and TRBJ2-5 for the parts outside the CDR3, the full variable domain is GAGVSQSPSNKVTEKGKDVELRCDPISGHTALYWYRQSLGQGLEFLIYFQGNSAPDKSGLPSDRFSAERTGGSVSTLTIQRTQQEDSAVYLCASSAQRRGGETQYFGPGTRLLVL.

Many counts were recorded for this clonotype. The chain employs TRBV4-2 and TRBJ2-7; 11 bases align to TRBD2. From germline, CDR1 is LGHNA and CDR2 YNFKEQ. J lost 2 bases, V lost 5 bases, and 8 bases had no gene match. This CDR3 has 16 amino acids. CDR3 DNA: TGTGCCAGCAGCTACCGACTAGCGGGGTCCCCCTACGAGCAGTACTTC. This gives the protein CASSYRLAGSPYEQYF.

The chain carries TRBV3-1 and TRBJ1-1; the D is unclear. The CDR3 sequence is 14 residues long. Germline lookup yields CDR1 LGHDT and CDR2 YNNKEL (reference sequence). V lost 0 bases and J 3 bases, leaving 8 bases between the germline ends. The CDR3 DNA reads TGTGCCAGCAGCCAAGAAGTCAGGTACACTGAAGCTTTCTTT. Amino acids: CASSQEVRYTEAFF. Filled out from reference TRBV3-1 and TRBJ1-1, the complete variable domain reads DTAVSQTPKYLVTQMGNDKSIKCEQNLGHDTMYWYKQDSKKFLKIMFSYNNKELIINETVPNRFSPKSPDKAHLNLHINSLELGDSAVYFCASSQEVRYTEAFFGQGTRLTVV.

This chain links TRBV7-2 with TRBJ2-5, with D perhaps matching TRBD2 (5 bases). CDR1 and CDR2 from the germline V gene are SGHTA and FQGNSA. The CDR3 runs 14 residues. Deletions cut 5 bases from V and 2 bases from J, with 12 bases between. The DNA for the CDR3 is TGTGCCAGCAGCCCCCTGAGGGTACAAGAGACCCAGTACTTC. The encoded protein is CASSPLRVQETQYF. Based on the CDR3 plus reference TRBV7-2 and TRBJ2-5, the full variable domain is GAGVSQSPSNKVTEKGKDVELRCDPISGHTALYWYRQSLGQGLEFLIYFQGNSAPDKSGLPSDRFSAERTGGSVSTLTIQRTQQEDSAVYLCASSPLRVQETQYFGPGTRLLVL.

The chain couples TRBV6-5 to TRBJ2-3; D is possibly TRBD2 (5 bases). Germline V CDR1 and CDR2: MNHEY, SVGAGI. The length of the CDR3 is 15 residues. V was clipped by 0 bases and J by 2 bases, with 9 bases between them. The CDR3 region has the DNA TGTGCCAGCAGTTACTCATCCGGGGTCACAGATACGCAGTATTTT. This translates into CASSYSSGVTDTQYF.

In this sample, this clonotype turned up many times. The rearrangement links TRBV12-5 to TRBJ2-5, with D unclear. The germline gives CDR1 LGHNT, CDR2 FRNRAP. The germline V and J ends were trimmed by 1 base and 7 bases, with 7 bases remaining between them. This CDR3 region has 12 residues. The CDR3 spells CASGLATGTQYF. Here the CDR3 DNA reads TGTGCTAGTGGTTTGGCCACCGGGACCCAGTACTTC.

There are a few counts of this clonotype. V and J are TRBV5-1 and TRBJ2-3; 9 bases are shared with TRBD1. Germline V gene sequence: CDR1 SGHRS, CDR2 YFSETQ. The junction had 5 bases not matched to a gene; V was cut back by 4 bases and J by 5 bases. The CDR3 covers 14 residues. The DNA of the CDR3 is TGCGCCAGCAGCCTTGGACAGGGGATAGATACGCAGTATTTT. The encoded protein is CASSLGQGIDTQYF.

As concerns this clonotype: A much larger clone sits a single nucleotide away, making a read error possible. The genes are TRBV5-1 and TRBJ1-3; D remains unclear. Germline V gene lookup returns CDR1 SGHRS and CDR2 YFSETQ. The CDR3 sequence is 14 residues long. CDR3 bases: TGCGCCAGCAGCTTAGGCCAGACTGGAAACTCCATATATTTT. Amino acids: CASSLGQTGNSIYF.

Many counts were recorded for this clonotype. The chain is built from TRBV12-3 or TRBV12-4 and TRBJ2-4; D ambiguous. This CDR3 has 14 amino acids. Trimming pared 1 base from V and 0 bases from J, leaving 4 bases between. The CDR3, as DNA: TGTGCCAGCAGTTTAGGGGGAGCCAAAAACATTCAGTACTTC. This encodes CASSLGGAKNIQYF.